This TCR beta chain was recorded in a study of blood T cell repertoires in COVID-19. Study in general: PBMCs, B-cell-depleted T cells, or T cells provided the cDNA or gDNA that made up the material.

Sequenced by immunoSEQ multiplex PCR; TCRdb stores in-frame clones only, minus some. The table includes approximately 250,000 clones, just under 85% detected once. The CDR3 covers 13 residues. Germline lookup yields CDR1 SGDLS and CDR2 YYNGEE. The V gene lost 0 bases and the J gene lost 5 bases, with 9 bases spanning the gap. The V gene is TRBV9, the J gene TRBJ2-7; D is uncertain. This sequence was found in a woman in her sixties or seventies with active or convalescent COVID-19. Sequenced material: peripheral blood. As DNA, the CDR3 is TGTGCCAGCAGCGTAGAACCTGAGGACGAGCAGTACTTC. Its translation: CASSVEPEDEQYF.